The clone carrying this T cell receptor (beta chain) was found a few times. Antigen unknown. As every portion of the isolated RNA was reverse transcribed, the sequencing read expressed TCRB transcripts. This table comes from immunoSEQ multiplex PCR, and its TCRdb copy is limited to in-frame clones, with some not included. In the table there are 350,000 to 400,000 clones, around 12% of which are singletons. The CDR3 covers 14 residues. The V and J ends lost 2 bases and 3 bases, in that order; junction bases with no gene match: 4. Germline CDR1 reads SGHNT; CDR2 reads YYREEE (reference sequence). This specimen comes from a study of beta chain features in type 1 diabetes. Study-wide results and caveats: Shortening that was moderate but significant affected the TCRB CDR3s of Type 1 diabetes patients in all four CD4+ subsets. Shorter templates might be favored by PCR, and equally so in patients and in controls.

The receptor was isolated from a woman in her late teens or twenties with type 1 diabetes. The source material was naive CD4+ T cells from blood. The chain has TRBV5-4 and TRBJ2-7; 8 nucleotides match TRBD2. The CDR3 coding sequence is TGTGCCAGCAGCTTCCGGGAGGGATTCTACGAGCAGTACTTC. This gives the protein CASSFREGFYEQYF.